One sample yielded the 15 T cell receptor beta chains listed below, sequenced in a study of PD-L1 blockade in urothelial cancer. The method was immunoSEQ multiplex PCR; TCRdb's version includes in-frame clones alone and lacks a portion of them. The sample has tens of thousands of clones; roughly 86% are singletons. Material: PBMCs, obtained around atezolizumab (anti-PD-L1) treatment. Source of these receptors: a man in his sixties or seventies with urothelial cancer.

The J gene is TRBJ1-2, the V gene TRBV2; 7 nucleotides align to TRBD1. The CDR3 contains 14 residues. The V and J ends lost 5 bases and 4 bases, in that order; junction bases with no gene match: 7. The germline gives CDR1 SNHLY, CDR2 FYNNEI. This chain's CDR3 is CASSPQGPRYGYTF. The CDR3 coding sequence is TGTGCCAGCAGTCCACAGGGGCCCCGCTATGGCTACACCTTC.

The V gene is TRBV28, the J gene TRBJ2-7; no clear D. The V end was cut by 5 bases, the J end by 3 bases, with 17 bases between. The CDR3 totals 15 residues. Looked up from germline, CDR1 is MDHEN and CDR2 is SYDVKM. The CDR3 DNA reads as TGTGCCAGCAGTACACAGCAATTGATTCTCTACGAGCAGTACTTC. As protein: CASSTQQLILYEQYF.

J is TRBJ1-1 and V is TRBV28; D remains ambiguous. The CDR3 is 15 residues long. V lost 6 bases to trimming and J lost 4 bases, with 18 bases between them. Per germline, CDR1 MDHEN and CDR2 SYDVKM. The CDR3 region is CASRQPLGVVTEAFF. CDR3 nucleotide sequence: TGTGCCAGCAGGCAGCCTCTGGGAGTGGTCACTGAAGCTTTCTTT.

V is TRBV15 and J is TRBJ1-1; TRBD1 is a possible D gene (5 bases). The V end was cut by 7 bases, the J end by 1 base, with 10 bases between. Germline V CDR1 and CDR2: LNHNV, YYDKDF (reference sequence). This CDR3 contains 13 residues. CDR3 protein: CATTLTANTEAFF. DNA of the CDR3: TGTGCCACCACCCTGACAGCGAACACTGAAGCTTTCTTT.

The J gene is TRBJ2-5, the V gene TRBV7-2, with TRBD2 identical over 13 bases. Trimming at V came to 1 base and at J to 2 bases, leaving 1 base not matched to a gene. Germline V lookup: CDR1 SGHTA, CDR2 FQGNSA. This CDR3 comprises 16 residues. The CDR3 nucleotides read TGTGCCAGCAGCTTAGGACTAGCGGGGGGTCAAGAGACCCAGTACTTC. Encoded protein: CASSLGLAGGQETQYF. The full variable domain, in which reference TRBV7-2 and TRBJ2-5 provide the parts outside the CDR3, is GAGVSQSPSNKVTEKGKDVELRCDPISGHTALYWYRQSLGQGLEFLIYFQGNSAPDKSGLPSDRFSAERTGGSVSTLTIQRTQQEDSAVYLCASSLGLAGGQETQYFGPGTRLLVL.

V is TRBV7-2 and J is TRBJ2-5, with 13 bases aligning to TRBD2. The CDR3 sequence is 17 residues long. Germline V lookup: CDR1 SGHTA, CDR2 FQGNSA. Trimming took 5 bases from V and 4 from J; bases not matched to a gene: 10. This CDR3 reads CASSISVLAGGAETQYF. As DNA, the CDR3 is TGTGCCAGCAGCATATCAGTACTAGCGGGAGGGGCAGAGACCCAGTACTTC.

V is TRBV28 and J is TRBJ2-2; TRBD2 agrees at 8 bases. Trimming at V came to 5 bases and at J to 3 bases, leaving 8 bases not matched to a gene. From germline, CDR1 is MDHEN and CDR2 SYDVKM. This CDR3 is 16 amino acids long. DNA for the CDR3: TGTGCCAGCAGTCCTCTCGGGAGGGCGGACACCGGGGAGCTGTTTTTT. Its translation: CASSPLGRADTGELFF. The whole variable domain, filled in from reference TRBV28 and TRBJ2-2, reads DVKVTQSSRYLVKRTGEKVFLECVQDMDHENMFWYRQDPGLGLRLIYFSYDVKMKEKGDIPEGYSVSREKKERFSLILESASTNQTSMYLCASSPLGRADTGELFFGEGSRLTVL.

Here the CDR3 DNA reads TGTGCCAGCATAGGGGGCTTGAGTGAAAAACTGTTTTTT. Translation gives CASIGGLSEKLFF. The chain combines TRBV19 with TRBJ1-4; 7 nucleotides match TRBD1. Germline V lookup: CDR1 LNHDA, CDR2 SQIVND (reference sequence). V lost 9 bases, J lost 7 bases, and 8 bases stayed unmatched. The CDR3 runs to 13 residues.

V and J are TRBV27 and TRBJ1-5, with TRBD1 identical over 7 bases. The germline V gene has CDR1 MNHEY and CDR2 SMNVEV (reference sequence). The CDR3 extends over 14 amino acids. Trimming removed 2 bases from V and 6 bases from J; junction bases left unmatched: 4. CDR3 sequence (DNA): TGTGCCAGCAGTTTAGGCAGGGGGAGTCAGCCCCAGCATTTT. This gives the protein CASSLGRGSQPQHF.

This chain uses TRBV19 with TRBJ2-4, with D possibly TRBD1 on 6 matching bases. V lost 6 bases and J lost 6, with 15 bases in between. The CDR3 consists of 14 residues. The germline V gene has CDR1 LNHDA and CDR2 SQIVND (reference sequence). CDR3 nucleotide sequence: TGTGCCAGTAGCGACAGGTTGGGTTCAAACATTCAGTACTTC. Translating it yields CASSDRLGSNIQYF.

The CDR3 spells CASSQGTGDSGNTIYF. DNA for the CDR3: TGCGCCAGCAGCCAAGGGACAGGGGACTCTGGAAACACCATATATTTT. This sequence joins TRBV4-3 and TRBJ1-3; TRBD1 matches at 9 bases. Looked up from germline, CDR1 is LGHNA and CDR2 is YSLEER. The CDR3 is made up of 16 amino acids. J lost 0 bases, V lost 1 base, and 1 base had no gene match.

This clone is a singleton in its sample. This chain connects TRBV5-5 to TRBJ2-7; possible D gene TRBD2, 6 bases. The germline V gene has CDR1 SGHKS and CDR2 YYEKEE (reference sequence). With 2 bases removed from V and 7 bases from J, the gap between germline ends came to 19 bases. The CDR3 loop spans 15 amino acids. The CDR3 protein is CASSFVDGGVVEQYF. DNA of the CDR3: TGTGCCAGCAGCTTCGTAGATGGAGGGGTCGTTGAGCAGTACTTC.

In DNA form, the CDR3 reads TGCGCCAGCAGTCGCGGACAGGGAAACACCATATATTTT. This codes for CASSRGQGNTIYF. This rearrangement joins TRBV5-1 to TRBJ1-3, with D tentatively TRBD1 (6 bases). This CDR3 contains 13 residues. Per the germline V gene, CDR1 is SGHRS and CDR2 is YFSETQ. The V end was cut by 5 bases, the J end by 4 bases, with 10 bases between.

The chain has TRBV7-3 and TRBJ2-1, with 7 bases that match TRBD1. The CDR3 runs 19 residues. V lost 0 bases, J lost 0 bases, and 11 bases stayed unmatched. CDR1 SGHTA and CDR2 FQGTGA come from the germline V gene. The CDR3 region is CASSLTGGIGTASYNEQFF. Here the CDR3 DNA reads TGTGCCAGCAGCTTAACGGGCGGCATAGGGACAGCCTCCTACAATGAGCAGTTCTTC.

This rearrangement joins TRBV27 to TRBJ2-1, with 8 nucleotides matching TRBD1. The CDR3 totals 16 residues. The ends lost 2 bases at V and 4 bases at J; junction bases unmatched: 7. Per the germline V gene, CDR1 is MNHEY and CDR2 is SMNVEV (reference sequence). In DNA form, the CDR3 reads TGTGCCAGCAGTTTACTCGGACAGGGAAGTTACAATGAGCAGTTCTTC. Translating gives CASSLLGQGSYNEQFF.